This TCR beta chain was identified during a study of blood T cells in healthy people across ages (dated by TCRdb to between 2014 and 2017). With regard to the full study: In model experiments, template switching captured roughly one uniquely barcoded TCR beta cDNA molecule for every two T cells. Donors were grouped into four age groups: young (average about 15 years), middle-aged (about 40), aged (around 60) and long-lived (about 82). The study measured age-related changes in TCR beta repertoire diversity using deep sequencing normalized with unique cDNA molecular identifiers. To avoid experimental bias, donors of different ages were distributed randomly across sequencing lanes. Using the same blood draw, the study looked at two additional independent replicas of 1 million unique cDNA reads for two donors, one aged 18 to 30 and the other aged 80 or older. General findings and caveats noted by the study authors: Total diversity estimates from one million sequenced T cells were considered lower bounds and underestimates. As age increased, observed TCR beta diversity per million T cells dropped in a roughly linear way, and a significant reduction was already evident by age about 40. Conclusive comparison of naive and antigen-experienced compartments was prevented by the profiling of bulk unsorted PBMCs. Observed TCR beta diversity correlated strongly with the percentage of naive T cells measured by flow cytometry. The long-lived group showed more naive CD4+ T cells, fewer expanded clones and increased TCR diversity than the aged group, suggesting age selection. Because donor CMV infection status was unknown, age-related changes in expanded clonotypes were potentially confounded.

From the cysteine through the phenylalanine, the CDR3 covers 16 amino acids. Only CDR3 DNA is held: 48 bases, read in frame from base 1. The germline V end is reduced by 4 bases and the J end by 3 bases; junction bases left unmatched: 9. The germline V gene encodes CDR1 SGHRS and CDR2 YFSETQ. Systemically healthy Caucasian individuals from Russia, over 30 in total and aged roughly 6 to 100 years, were included as donors. Roughly 10 milliliters of peripheral blood were collected from each donor into EDTA-treated Vacutainer tubes. Ficoll-Paque density-gradient centrifugation was used to isolate PBMCs, with at least 6 million obtained per sample. Total RNA, at least 5.5 micrograms per sample, was extracted from PBMCs with Trizol reagent. Naive CD45RAhigh/CD27high T cell percentages were measured by flow cytometry on a PBMC aliquot from every donor. Libraries were prepared through 5' RACE. Sequencer: Illumina HiSeq 2500. A second PCR of 7 to 11 cycles was performed with a sample-barcoded 5' primer and a J-beta primer mix. A unique molecular identifier was introduced onto each TCR beta cDNA molecule by a template-switch 5' adaptor carrying 12 random nucleotides. Each sample yielded at least 2.5 million CDR3-containing paired-end reads. All of the RNA was converted into first-strand cDNA using the Mint cDNA synthesis kit, with a TRBC-specific oligonucleotide serving as the primer. Following uracil-DNA glycosylase treatment, all cDNA underwent a first 18-cycle PCR with the universal primers M1SS and BC2_uni_R. As for how the authors treated the data: Normalization of each sample was performed by random selection of 1 million high-quality reads, each carrying a distinct molecular identifier. Instead of being binned into consensus sequences, reads that shared molecular identifiers were thrown out. MiTCR, set to a Q25 quality threshold and the strictest error-elimination algorithm, was used for CDR3 identification, clonotype clustering and error correction. A nonparametric unseen species model with Euler transformation was used to estimate lower-bound total TCR beta diversity. TCRdb passed the public sequencing reads through fastp at Q25 and MiXCR, retaining productive beta sequences. Rows matching on CDR3 protein sequence are summarized as one entry with the most common DNA and genes. These V and J calls are TCRdb output, not the study's own analysis. In all, the sample holds under 2 million distinct CDR3 sequences, and roughly a third of those were seen once. The top ten hold roughly 10% of the sample.

This clonotype was observed many times. This clone's antigen is unknown. No much larger clone exists at a distance of one base, and base qualities are not known. Material for sequencing was blood. The chain employs TRBV5-1 and TRBJ2-2; 7 of the junction bases match TRBD1. This receptor was identified in a woman younger than 45 in good health. The CDR3 in this case is CASSPVGQDHTGELFF. The nucleotide sequence is TGCGCCAGCAGCCCCGTAGGACAGGATCACACCGGGGAGCTGTTTTTT.